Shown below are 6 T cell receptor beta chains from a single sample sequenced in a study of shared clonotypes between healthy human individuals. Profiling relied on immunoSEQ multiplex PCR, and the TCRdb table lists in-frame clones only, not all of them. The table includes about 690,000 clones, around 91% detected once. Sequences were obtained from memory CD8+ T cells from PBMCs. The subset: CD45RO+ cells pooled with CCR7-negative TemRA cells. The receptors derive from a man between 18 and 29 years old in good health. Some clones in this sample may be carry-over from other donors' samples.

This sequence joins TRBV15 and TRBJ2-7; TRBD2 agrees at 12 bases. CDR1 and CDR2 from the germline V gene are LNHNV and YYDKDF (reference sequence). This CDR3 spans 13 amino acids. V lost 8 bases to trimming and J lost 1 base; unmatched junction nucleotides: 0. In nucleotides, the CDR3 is TGTGCCACCGGACTAGCGGGGTCCTACGAGCAGTACTTC. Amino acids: CATGLAGSYEQYF.

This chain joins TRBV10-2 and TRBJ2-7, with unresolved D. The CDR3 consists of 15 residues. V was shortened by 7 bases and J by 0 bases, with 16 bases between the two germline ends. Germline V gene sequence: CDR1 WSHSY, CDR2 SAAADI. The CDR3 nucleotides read TGCGCCAGCACCAAAGGACGGTCGAGCTCCTACGAGCAGTACTTC. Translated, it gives CASTKGRSSSYEQYF.

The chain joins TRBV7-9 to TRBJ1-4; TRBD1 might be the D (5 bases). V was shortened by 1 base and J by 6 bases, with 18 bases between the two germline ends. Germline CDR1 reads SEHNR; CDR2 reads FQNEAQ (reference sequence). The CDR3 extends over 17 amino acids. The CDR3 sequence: CASSLGIAGAGDEKLFF. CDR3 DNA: TGTGCCAGCAGCTTAGGAATCGCTGGAGCGGGGGATGAAAAACTGTTTTTT.

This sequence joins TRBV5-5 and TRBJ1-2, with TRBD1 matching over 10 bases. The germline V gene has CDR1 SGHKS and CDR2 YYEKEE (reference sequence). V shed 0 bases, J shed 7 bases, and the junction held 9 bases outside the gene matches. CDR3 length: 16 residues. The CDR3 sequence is CASSLVPAGTGAGYTF. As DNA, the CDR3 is TGTGCCAGCAGCTTGGTGCCGGCCGGGACAGGGGCTGGCTACACCTTC. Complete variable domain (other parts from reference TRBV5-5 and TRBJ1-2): DAGVTQSPTHLIKTRGQQVTLRCSPISGHKSVSWYQQVLGQGPQFIFQYYEKEERGRGNFPDRFSARQFPNYSSELNVNALLLGDSALYLCASSLVPAGTGAGYTFGSGTRLTVV.

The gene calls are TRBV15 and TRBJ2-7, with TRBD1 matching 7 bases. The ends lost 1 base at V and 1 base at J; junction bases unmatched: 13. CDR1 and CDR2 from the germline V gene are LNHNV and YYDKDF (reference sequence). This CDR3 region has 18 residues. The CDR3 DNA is TGTGCCACCAGCAGAGGAACGGTCGTTGGGACAGCGTCCTACGAGCAGTACTTC. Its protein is CATSRGTVVGTASYEQYF.

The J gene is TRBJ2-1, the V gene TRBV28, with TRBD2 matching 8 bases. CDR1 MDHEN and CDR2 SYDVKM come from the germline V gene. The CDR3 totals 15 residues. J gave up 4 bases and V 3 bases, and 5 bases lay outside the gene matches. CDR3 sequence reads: CASSFGGRTYNEQFF. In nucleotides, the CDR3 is TGTGCCAGCAGTTTTGGCGGGAGGACTTACAATGAGCAGTTCTTC.